Sequencing of this T cell receptor beta chain was carried out in a study of blood T cell repertoires in COVID-19. Study-wide background: Nucleic acid was either cDNA or gDNA, and it came from T cells, B-cell-depleted T cells, or PBMCs.

This clone is a singleton in its sample. J gave up 14 bases and V 3 bases, and 14 bases lay outside the gene matches. This CDR3 has 15 residues. The germline V gene encodes CDR1 LGHDT and CDR2 YNNKEL (reference sequence). In the original analysis: Researchers report that nucleated cell counts were estimated from reference gene primer amplification. The method was immunoSEQ multiplex PCR; TCRdb's version includes in-frame clones alone and lacks a portion of them. V, J and clone size are taken as reported in that table, and D and trimming were inferred from the DNA itself. Among around 99,000 clones listed, 89% were seen once.

The sample comprised peripheral blood. This clonotype originated in a man aged 35-49 years with active or convalescent COVID-19. The chain employs TRBV3-1 (or the pseudogene TRBV3-2) and TRBJ1-4; 8 bases map to TRBD1. The CDR3 DNA is TGTGCCAGCAGCCAGACCGGACAGGGAGATATGTTGCTGTTTTTT. Amino acid sequence: CASSQTGQGDMLLFF.